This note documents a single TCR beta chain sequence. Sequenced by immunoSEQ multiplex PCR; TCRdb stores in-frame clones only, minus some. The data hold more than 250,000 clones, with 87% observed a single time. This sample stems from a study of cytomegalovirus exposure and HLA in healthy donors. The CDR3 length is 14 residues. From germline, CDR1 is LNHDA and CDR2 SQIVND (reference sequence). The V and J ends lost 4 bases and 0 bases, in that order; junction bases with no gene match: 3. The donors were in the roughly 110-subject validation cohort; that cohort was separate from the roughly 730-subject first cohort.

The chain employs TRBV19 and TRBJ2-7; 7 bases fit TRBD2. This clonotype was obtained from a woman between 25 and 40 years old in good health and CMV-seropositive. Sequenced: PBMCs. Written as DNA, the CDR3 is TGTGCCAGTAGTACATCTAGCGGCTCCTACGAGCAGTACTTC. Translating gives CASSTSSGSYEQYF.